The TCR beta chain under discussion was sequenced for a study of blood T cell repertoires in COVID-19. Profiled with immunoSEQ multiplex PCR; TCRdb holds only in-frame clones, not every one. The sample gives about 240,000 clones, roughly 90% of which show up once; more than 6% is in the top ten. Looked up from germline, CDR1 is LGHDT and CDR2 is YNNKEL (reference sequence). Unmatched junction bases numbered 5, after V lost 4 bases and J lost 5 bases. This CDR3 contains 15 residues. The sequencing sample was made of peripheral blood. The clonotype was recovered from a man aged 55-75 years who had recovered from COVID-19. The gene calls are TRBV3-1 (or the pseudogene TRBV3-2) and TRBJ2-3, with 11 bases aligning to TRBD2. DNA for the CDR3: TGTGCCAGCAGCCTTCGACTAGCGGGGCTAGATACGCAGTATTTT. It is translated as CASSLRLAGLDTQYF.